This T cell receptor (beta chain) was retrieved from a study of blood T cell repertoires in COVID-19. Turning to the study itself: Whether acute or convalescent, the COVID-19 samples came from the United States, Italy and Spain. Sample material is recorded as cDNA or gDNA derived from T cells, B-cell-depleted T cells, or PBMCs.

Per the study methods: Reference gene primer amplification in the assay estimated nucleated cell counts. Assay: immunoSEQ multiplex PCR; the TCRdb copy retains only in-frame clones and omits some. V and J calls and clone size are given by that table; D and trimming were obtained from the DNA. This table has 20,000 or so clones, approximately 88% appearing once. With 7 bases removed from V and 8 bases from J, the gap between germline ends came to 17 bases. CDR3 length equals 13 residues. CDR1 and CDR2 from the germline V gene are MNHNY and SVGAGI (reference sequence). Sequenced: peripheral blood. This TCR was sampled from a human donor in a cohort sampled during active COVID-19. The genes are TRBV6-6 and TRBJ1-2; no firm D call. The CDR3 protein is CASTVDSWSGYTF. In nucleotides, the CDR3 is TGTGCCAGCACCGTCGACTCCTGGAGCGGCTACACCTTC.